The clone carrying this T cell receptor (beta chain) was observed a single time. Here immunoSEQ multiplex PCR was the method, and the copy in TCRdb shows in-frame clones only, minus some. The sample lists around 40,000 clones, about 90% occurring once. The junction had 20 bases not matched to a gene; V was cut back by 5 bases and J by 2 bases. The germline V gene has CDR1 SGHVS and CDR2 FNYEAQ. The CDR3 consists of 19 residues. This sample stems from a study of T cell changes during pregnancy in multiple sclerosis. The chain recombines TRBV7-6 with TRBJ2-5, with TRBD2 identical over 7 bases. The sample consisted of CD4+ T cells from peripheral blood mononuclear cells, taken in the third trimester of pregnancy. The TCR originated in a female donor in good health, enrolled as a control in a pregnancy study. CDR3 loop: CASSPRGSGPTTKQETQYF. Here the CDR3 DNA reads TGTGCCAGCAGCCCGCGAGGTAGCGGGCCCACAACTAAACAAGAGACCCAGTACTTC.